This record concerns one TCR beta chain sequence. Its antigen is as yet unknown. The sample is drawn from a study of yellow fever vaccine responses in identical twins. Notes on the study in general: Reportedly, twins showed a vaccine T cell response that looked partly convergent and partly personalized.

Via MiXCR, TCRdb re-called the RT-PCR reads, giving one row per CDR3 protein. The sample records under 25,000 distinct CDR3 sequences, about 65% being singletons. V lost 3 bases, J lost 1 base, and 6 bases stayed unmatched. The CDR3 contains 16 residues. CDR1 LNHNV and CDR2 YYDKDF come from the germline V gene (reference sequence). V is TRBV15 and J is TRBJ2-3, with 8 bases that match TRBD1. This specimen was T cells from blood (PBMCs), unsorted or a sorted subset (not recorded which), taken before or after yellow fever vaccination (not recorded which). The source of this sequence is a woman between 18 and 30 years old who received the yellow fever vaccine. The CDR3 DNA is TGTGCCACCAGCAGGGATCGGGGACAGGGCACAGATACGCAGTATTTT. Its translation: CATSRDRGQGTDTQYF.